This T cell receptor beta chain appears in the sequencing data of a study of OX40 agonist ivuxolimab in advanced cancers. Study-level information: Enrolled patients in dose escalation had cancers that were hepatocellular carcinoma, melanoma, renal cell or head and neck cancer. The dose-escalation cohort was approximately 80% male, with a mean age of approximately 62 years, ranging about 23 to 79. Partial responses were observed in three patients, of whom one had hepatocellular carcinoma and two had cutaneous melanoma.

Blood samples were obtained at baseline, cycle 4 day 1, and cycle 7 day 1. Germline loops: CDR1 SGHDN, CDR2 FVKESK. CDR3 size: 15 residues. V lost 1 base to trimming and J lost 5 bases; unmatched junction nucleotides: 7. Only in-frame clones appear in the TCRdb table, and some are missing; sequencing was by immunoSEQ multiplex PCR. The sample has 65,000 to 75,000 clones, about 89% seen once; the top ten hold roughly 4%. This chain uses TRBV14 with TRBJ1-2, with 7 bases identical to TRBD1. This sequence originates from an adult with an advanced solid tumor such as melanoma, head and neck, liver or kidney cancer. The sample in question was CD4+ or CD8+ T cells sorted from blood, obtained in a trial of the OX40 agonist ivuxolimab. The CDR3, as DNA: TGTGCCAGCAGCCAAGGGACAGGATCCTCTTATGGCTACACCTTC. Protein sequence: CASSQGTGSSYGYTF.